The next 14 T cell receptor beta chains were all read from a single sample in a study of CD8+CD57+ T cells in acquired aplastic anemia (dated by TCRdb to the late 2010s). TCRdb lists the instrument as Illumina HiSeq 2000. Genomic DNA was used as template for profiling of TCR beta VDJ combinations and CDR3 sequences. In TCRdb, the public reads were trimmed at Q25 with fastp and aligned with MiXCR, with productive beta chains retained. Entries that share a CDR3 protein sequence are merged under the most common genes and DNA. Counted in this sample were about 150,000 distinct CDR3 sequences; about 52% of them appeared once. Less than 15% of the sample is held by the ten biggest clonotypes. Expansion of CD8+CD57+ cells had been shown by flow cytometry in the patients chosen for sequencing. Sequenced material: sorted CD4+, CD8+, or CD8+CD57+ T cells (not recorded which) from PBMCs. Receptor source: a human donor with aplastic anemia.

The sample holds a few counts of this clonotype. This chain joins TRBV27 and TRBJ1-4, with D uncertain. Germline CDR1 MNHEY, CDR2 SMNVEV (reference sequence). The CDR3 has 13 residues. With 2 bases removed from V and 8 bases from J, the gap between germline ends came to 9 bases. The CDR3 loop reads CASSLERNEKLFF. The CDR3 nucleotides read TGTGCCAGCAGTTTAGAGAGGAACGAAAAACTGTTTTTT.

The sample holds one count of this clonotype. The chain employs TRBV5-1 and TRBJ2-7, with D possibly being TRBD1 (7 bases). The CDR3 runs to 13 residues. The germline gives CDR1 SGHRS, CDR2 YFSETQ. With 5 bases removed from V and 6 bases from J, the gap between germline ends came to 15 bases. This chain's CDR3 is CASRDQGGFEQYF. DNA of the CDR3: TGCGCCAGCAGAGATCAGGGGGGCTTCGAGCAGTACTTC.

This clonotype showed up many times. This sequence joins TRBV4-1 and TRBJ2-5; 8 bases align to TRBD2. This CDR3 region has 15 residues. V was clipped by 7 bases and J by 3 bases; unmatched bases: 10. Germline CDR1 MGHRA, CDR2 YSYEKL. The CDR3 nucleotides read TGCGCCAGCACCCCCAGGTCAGCGGGGGAAGAGACCCAGTACTTC. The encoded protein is CASTPRSAGEETQYF.

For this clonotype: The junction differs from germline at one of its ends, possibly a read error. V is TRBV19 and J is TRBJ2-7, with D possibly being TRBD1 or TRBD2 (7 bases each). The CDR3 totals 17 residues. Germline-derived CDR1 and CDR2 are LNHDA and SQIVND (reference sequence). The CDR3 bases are TGCGCCGGTAGTATTGACGGGGAGGGGGCGAGCTCCTACGAGCAGTACTTC. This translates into CAGSIDGEGASSYEQYF.

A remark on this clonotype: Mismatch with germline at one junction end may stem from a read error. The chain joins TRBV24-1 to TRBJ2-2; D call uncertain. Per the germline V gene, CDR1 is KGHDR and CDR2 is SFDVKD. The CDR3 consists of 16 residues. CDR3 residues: CATSETLTRNSGELFF. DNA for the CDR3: TGTGCCACCAGTGAGACACTGACACGGAACTCCGGGGAGCTGTTTTTT.

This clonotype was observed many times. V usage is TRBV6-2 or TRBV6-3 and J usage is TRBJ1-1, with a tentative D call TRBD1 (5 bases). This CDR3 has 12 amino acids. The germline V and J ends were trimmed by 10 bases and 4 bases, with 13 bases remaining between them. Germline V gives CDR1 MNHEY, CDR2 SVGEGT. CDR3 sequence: CAIGAGVTEAFF. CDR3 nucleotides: TGTGCCATCGGGGCTGGGGTCACTGAAGCTTTCTTT.

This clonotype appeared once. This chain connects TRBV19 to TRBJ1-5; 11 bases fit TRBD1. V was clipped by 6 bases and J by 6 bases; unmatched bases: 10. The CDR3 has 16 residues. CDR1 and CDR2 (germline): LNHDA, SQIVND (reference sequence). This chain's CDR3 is CASSWTGGLVGQPQHF. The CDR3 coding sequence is TGTGCCAGTAGCTGGACAGGGGGCCTAGTCGGTCAGCCCCAGCATTTT.

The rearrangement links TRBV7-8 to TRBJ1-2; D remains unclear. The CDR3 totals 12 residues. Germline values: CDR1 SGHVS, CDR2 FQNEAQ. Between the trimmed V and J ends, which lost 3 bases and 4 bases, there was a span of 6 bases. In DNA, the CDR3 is TGTGCCAGCAGCTTCAAGGGCTATGGCTACACCTTC. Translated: CASSFKGYGYTF.

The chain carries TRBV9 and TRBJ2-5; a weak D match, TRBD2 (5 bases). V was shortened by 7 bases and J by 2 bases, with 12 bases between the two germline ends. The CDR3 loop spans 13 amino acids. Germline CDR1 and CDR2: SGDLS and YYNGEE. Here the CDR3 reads CASQGSRQETQYF. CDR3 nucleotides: TGTGCCAGCCAAGGGAGTAGGCAAGAGACCCAGTACTTC. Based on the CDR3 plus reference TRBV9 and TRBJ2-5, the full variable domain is DSGVTQTPKHLITATGQRVTLRCSPRSGDLSVYWYQQSLDQGLQFLIQYYNGEERAKGNILERFSAQQFPDLHSELNLSSLELGDSALYFCASQGSRQETQYFGPGTRLLVL.

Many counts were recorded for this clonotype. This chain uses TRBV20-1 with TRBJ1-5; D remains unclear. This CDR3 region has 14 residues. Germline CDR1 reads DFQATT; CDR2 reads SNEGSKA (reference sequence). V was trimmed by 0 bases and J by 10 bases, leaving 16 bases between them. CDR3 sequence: CSARDYTTNHPQHF. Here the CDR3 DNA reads TGCAGTGCTAGAGATTATACCACCAACCATCCCCAGCATTTT.

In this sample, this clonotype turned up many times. In DNA form, the CDR3 reads TGTGCCAGCAGCTTAGGGTACACTGAAGCTTTCTTT. Protein sequence: CASSLGYTEAFF. The chain uses TRBV7-9 and TRBJ1-1; D gene uncertain. The V gene's germline CDR1 is SEHNR and CDR2 FQNEAQ (reference sequence). The ends were cut back, 1 base at V and 3 bases at J, with 3 bases in the middle. The CDR3 is 12 amino acids.

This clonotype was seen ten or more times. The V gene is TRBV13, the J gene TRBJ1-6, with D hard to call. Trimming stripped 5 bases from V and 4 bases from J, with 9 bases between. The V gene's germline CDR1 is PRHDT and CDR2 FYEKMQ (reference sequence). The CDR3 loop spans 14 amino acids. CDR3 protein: CASSPGRYNSPLHF. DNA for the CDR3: TGTGCCAGCAGCCCTGGACGGTATAATTCACCCCTCCACTTT.

CDR3 residues: CASSYPEGRNTEAFF. CDR3 DNA: TGTGCCAGCAGTTACCCCGAGGGGAGGAACACTGAAGCTTTCTTT. The gene calls are TRBV6-2 or TRBV6-3 and TRBJ1-1; maybe TRBD1 (5 bases). Trimming removed 2 bases at V and 1 base at J, with 11 bases between. There are 15 residues in the CDR3. CDR1 and CDR2 from the germline V gene are MNHEY and SVGEGT.

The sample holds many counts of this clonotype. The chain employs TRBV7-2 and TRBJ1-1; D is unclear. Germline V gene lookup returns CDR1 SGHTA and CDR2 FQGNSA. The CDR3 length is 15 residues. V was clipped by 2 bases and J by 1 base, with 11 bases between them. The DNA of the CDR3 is TGTGCCAGCAGCTTAACCCAGGATAGGAACACTGAAGCTTTCTTT. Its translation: CASSLTQDRNTEAFF. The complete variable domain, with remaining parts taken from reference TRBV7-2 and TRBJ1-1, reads GAGVSQSPSNKVTEKGKDVELRCDPISGHTALYWYRQSLGQGLEFLIYFQGNSAPDKSGLPSDRFSAERTGGSVSTLTIQRTQQEDSAVYLCASSLTQDRNTEAFFGQGTRLTVV.